These 31 T cell receptor beta chains came from one sample sequenced in a study of T cell responses to AZD1222 COVID-19 vaccine. Assay: immunoSEQ multiplex PCR; the TCRdb copy retains only in-frame clones and omits some. The table shows about 110,000 clones, with around 92% occurring only once. Sample: peripheral blood, taken on day 0 of AZD1222 vaccination. These receptor sequences come from an adult in good health.

The chain joins TRBV5-8 to TRBJ2-7, with unresolved D. Between the trimmed V and J ends, which lost 10 bases and 5 bases, there was a span of 22 bases. CDR1 SGHTS and CDR2 YDEGEE come from the germline V gene. The CDR3 length is 14 residues. CDR3: CAAGENPGVHEQYF. CDR3 nucleotide sequence: TGTGCCGCTGGTGAGAATCCTGGGGTACACGAGCAGTACTTC.

This clone was detected only a few times. The chain joins TRBV5-4 to TRBJ1-5; maybe TRBD1 (5 bases). The V and J ends lost 0 bases and 3 bases respectively, with 13 bases between them. CDR3 length: 16 amino acids. Germline CDR1 reads SGHNT; CDR2 reads YYREEE (reference sequence). The CDR3 DNA reads as TGTGCCAGCAGCTTGGAGGGCAGGGCGGTCAATCAGCCCCAGCATTTT. The encoded protein is CASSLEGRAVNQPQHF.

With regard to this clone: At one end the junction does not follow the germline gene, possibly because of a read error. This chain connects TRBV29-1 to TRBJ2-3; D gene uncertain. The CDR3 length is 14 residues. Germline CDR1 is SQVTM and CDR2 is ANQGSEA. The CDR3 protein is CSDELPHTTDTQYF. In DNA, the CDR3 is TGCAGCGATGAACTTCCCCACACGACAGATACGCAGTATTTT.

The chain is built from TRBV28 and TRBJ1-5; TRBD1 matches at 8 bases. The length of the CDR3 is 15 residues. With V trimmed by 10 bases and J by 4 bases, 12 bases remained unmatched. Germline V gene data show CDR1 as MDHEN and CDR2 as SYDVKM. In DNA form, the CDR3 reads TGTGCCACCAGCCCGACAGGGGCTATTAATCAGCCCCAGCATTTT. It is translated as CATSPTGAINQPQHF.

V usage is TRBV11-3 and J usage is TRBJ2-2, with D possibly TRBD1 on 5 matching bases. The CDR3 extends over 15 amino acids. Germline V CDR1 and CDR2: SGHNT, YENEEA. V was cut by 2 bases and J by 7 bases, with 14 bases left in between. DNA for the CDR3: TGTGCCAGCAGCTTAATGCGGTTGGGGCACGGGGAGCTGTTTTTT. Amino acids: CASSLMRLGHGELFF. The whole variable domain, remainder taken from reference TRBV11-3 and TRBJ2-2, is EAGVVQSPRYKIIEKKQPVAFWCNPISGHNTLYWYLQNLGQGPELLIRYENEEAVDDSQLPKDRFSAERLKGVDSTLKIQPAELGDSAVYLCASSLMRLGHGELFFGEGSRLTVL.

The chain carries TRBV19 and TRBJ2-2; 8 bases line up with TRBD2. The CDR3 length is 16 residues. Germline V CDR1 and CDR2: LNHDA, SQIVND (reference sequence). V was pared by 2 bases and J by 6 bases, with 8 bases of the junction left unmatched. CDR3 region: CASSILQRELSGELFF. In DNA, the CDR3 is TGTGCCAGTAGTATATTGCAGCGGGAGTTGTCCGGGGAGCTGTTTTTT.

V and J are TRBV28 and TRBJ1-1, with 10 bases lining up with TRBD1. The ends lost 8 bases at V and 10 bases at J; junction bases unmatched: 10. The CDR3 consists of 13 residues. The germline CDR1 and CDR2 sequences are MDHEN and SYDVKM. Here the CDR3 DNA reads TGTGCCAGCCAGGGACAGGGGTGGCAAGTAGCTTTCTTT. This sequence encodes CASQGQGWQVAFF.

This rearrangement joins TRBV28 to TRBJ2-4, with D unclear. The CDR3 runs to 14 residues. Germline CDR1 MDHEN, CDR2 SYDVKM. The ends were cut back, 5 bases at V and 8 bases at J, with 16 bases in the middle. The CDR3 DNA sequence: TGTGCCAGCAGTACTGCCGGGCTCAGACACATTCAGTACTTC. Its protein product is CASSTAGLRHIQYF. Combining the CDR3 with reference TRBV28 and TRBJ2-4 gives the whole variable domain DVKVTQSSRYLVKRTGEKVFLECVQDMDHENMFWYRQDPGLGLRLIYFSYDVKMKEKGDIPEGYSVSREKKERFSLILESASTNQTSMYLCASSTAGLRHIQYFGAGTRLSVL.

This clone is a singleton in its sample. V gene TRBV6-2 or TRBV6-3 combines with J gene TRBJ1-5; tentative D call: TRBD1 (5 bases). The V end was cut by 1 base, the J end by 7 bases, with 11 bases between. The germline V gene has CDR1 MNHEY and CDR2 SVGEGT. The CDR3 extends over 14 amino acids. The CDR3 nucleotides read TGTGCCAGCAGTTACTTGGAGGGGACGCAGCCCCAGCATTTT. This sequence encodes CASSYLEGTQPQHF.

The chain recombines TRBV19 with TRBJ2-1; D is perhaps TRBD2 (5 bases). Trimming left V 6 bases short and J 0 bases short, with 12 bases between. The CDR3 is 15 amino acids. CDR1 and CDR2 (germline): LNHDA, SQIVND (reference sequence). CDR3 sequence: CASSQAESSYNEQFF. DNA for the CDR3: TGTGCCAGTAGCCAAGCGGAGAGCTCCTACAATGAGCAGTTCTTC.

The V and J genes are TRBV28 and TRBJ1-5, with D perhaps matching TRBD1 (5 bases). The CDR3 consists of 17 residues. In germline, CDR1 is MDHEN, CDR2 SYDVKM. Trimming left V 4 bases short and J 0 bases short, with 16 bases between. CDR3: CASSYPRKGDSNQPQHF. DNA for the CDR3: TGTGCCAGCAGTTACCCTAGGAAAGGGGATAGCAATCAGCCCCAGCATTTT.

The CDR3 DNA is TGTGCCAGCAGTTACGGGGGGGCTGAGGAGACCCAGTACTTC. It encodes CASSYGGAEETQYF. The genes are TRBV6-6 and TRBJ2-5, with TRBD2 as a possible D gene (7 bases). Looked up from germline, CDR1 is MNHNY and CDR2 is SVGAGI (reference sequence). Trimming stripped 2 bases from V and 5 bases from J, with 12 bases between. The CDR3 totals 14 residues.

In this sample, this clone turned up once. The J gene is TRBJ2-7, the V gene TRBV28; no reliable D call. This CDR3 has 11 amino acids. The V gene's germline CDR1 is MDHEN and CDR2 SYDVKM. V lost 7 bases, J lost 6 bases, and 10 bases lay in between. This CDR3 reads CASTGLGEQYF. The CDR3 nucleotides are TGTGCCAGCACAGGTCTCGGCGAGCAGTACTTC.

V is TRBV18 and J is TRBJ2-5; D not certain. CDR1 is KGHSH and CDR2 is LQKENI in the germline V gene. V was trimmed by 0 bases and J by 5 bases, leaving 7 bases between them. This CDR3 has 13 amino acids. The CDR3 loop is CASSPPSWETQYF. The CDR3 nucleotides are TGTGCCAGCTCACCACCCTCTTGGGAGACCCAGTACTTC.

The chain couples TRBV28 to TRBJ1-6, with 7 nucleotides matching TRBD1. V lost 6 bases, J lost 6 bases, and 8 bases stayed unmatched. The CDR3 extends over 15 amino acids. The germline CDR1 and CDR2 sequences are MDHEN and SYDVKM. This CDR3 reads CASSPTGTANSPLHF. CDR3 nucleotide sequence: TGTGCCAGCAGCCCGACCGGGACAGCTAATTCACCCCTCCACTTT.

The chain uses TRBV6-6 and TRBJ1-5, with 8 bases aligning to TRBD1. Germline CDR1 and CDR2: MNHNY and SVGAGI (reference sequence). The CDR3 consists of 14 residues. The V and J ends lost 4 bases and 4 bases, in that order; junction bases with no gene match: 3. The CDR3 reads CASSWDRWNQPQHF. DNA for the CDR3: TGTGCCAGCAGTTGGGACAGGTGGAATCAGCCCCAGCATTTT.

CDR3 protein: CASSQARASNQPQHF. The CDR3 DNA is TGCGCCAGCAGCCAAGCCAGGGCTAGCAATCAGCCCCAGCATTTT. This chain joins TRBV4-1 and TRBJ1-5; D is perhaps TRBD1 (5 bases). The CDR3 runs 15 residues. In germline, CDR1 is MGHRA, CDR2 YSYEKL. The germline V and J ends were trimmed by 1 base and 0 bases, with 7 bases remaining between them.

This CDR3 is CASSLRGTGPYEQYF. The CDR3, as DNA: TGTGCCAGCAGCTTACGGGGGACAGGGCCCTACGAGCAGTACTTC. The chain uses TRBV7-9 and TRBJ2-7; 9 bases agree with TRBD1. With 2 bases clipped from V and 2 bases from J, the junction kept 4 bases outside the gene matches. This CDR3 is built from 15 residues. The germline CDR1 and CDR2 sequences are SEHNR and FQNEAQ (reference sequence). Looking up the rest from reference TRBV7-9 and TRBJ2-7 gives the full variable domain: DTGVSQNPRHKITKRGQNVTFRCDPISEHNRLYWYRQTLGQGPEFLTYFQNEAQLEKSRLLSDRFSAERPKGSFSTLEIQRTEQGDSAMYLCASSLRGTGPYEQYFGPGTRLTVT.

The chain is built from TRBV18 and TRBJ2-7; D uncertain. Germline assignment: CDR1 KGHSH and CDR2 LQKENI. Trimming shortened V by 0 bases and J by 4 bases, and 13 bases separated the two germline ends. The length of the CDR3 is 15 residues. The CDR3 bases are TGTGCCAGCTCACCACCGGGTCTAGAGCAGTACGAGCAGTACTTC. Its translation is CASSPPGLEQYEQYF.

The J gene is TRBJ2-3, the V gene TRBV29-1; 10 bases are shared with TRBD1. The CDR3 sequence is 14 residues long. Trimming cost V 7 bases and J 4 bases; bases outside gene matches: 8. Per germline, CDR1 SQVTM and CDR2 ANQGSEA. In nucleotides, the CDR3 is TGCAGCGCTGTGACGGGACAGGGGCCAGATACGCAGTATTTT. Amino acids: CSAVTGQGPDTQYF.

The chain combines TRBV2 with TRBJ1-3; D remains ambiguous. This CDR3 has 15 amino acids. Trimming removed 0 bases at V and 4 bases at J, with 10 bases between. Germline assignment: CDR1 SNHLY and CDR2 FYNNEI. CDR3 region: CASSEALGYGNTIYF. CDR3 bases: TGTGCCAGCAGTGAAGCGCTGGGGTACGGAAACACCATATATTTT.

V usage is TRBV28 and J usage is TRBJ2-7; 8 nucleotides align to TRBD1. The CDR3 is made up of 16 amino acids. The trim removed 2 bases at V and 1 base at J, leaving 7 bases unmatched. In germline, CDR1 is MDHEN, CDR2 SYDVKM. The CDR3 region has the DNA TGTGCCAGCAGTTTACCCACGGACAGGGTGTCCTACGAGCAGTACTTC. The encoded protein is CASSLPTDRVSYEQYF.

This clone was counted only a few times. The CDR3 DNA follows: TGTGCCAGCAGCTTAGCAACCGGGCCGCTTATGGGGGGTAATGAGCAGTTCTTC. Its protein product is CASSLATGPLMGGNEQFF. The genes are TRBV7-8 and TRBJ2-1; the D gene is possibly TRBD2 (6 bases). CDR1 SGHVS and CDR2 FQNEAQ come from the germline V gene. Trimming pared 0 bases from V and 7 bases from J, leaving 22 bases between. The CDR3 consists of 18 residues. Full variable domain (remainder filled in from reference TRBV7-8 and TRBJ2-1): GAGVSQSPRYKVAKRGQDVALRCDPISGHVSLFWYQQALGQGPEFLTYFQNEAQLDKSGLPSDRFFAERPEGSVSTLKIQRTQQEDSAVYLCASSLATGPLMGGNEQFFGPGTRLTVL.

V and J are TRBV18 and TRBJ1-2; D is unresolved. Germline loops: CDR1 KGHSH, CDR2 LQKENI. Trimming pared 5 bases from V and 5 bases from J, leaving 12 bases between. This CDR3 contains 13 residues. The CDR3 coding sequence is TGTGCCAGCTCATCAACAGCGTTTTATGGCTACACCTTC. Its translation: CASSSTAFYGYTF. Based on the CDR3 plus reference TRBV18 and TRBJ1-2, the full variable domain is NAGVMQNPRHLVRRRGQEARLRCSPMKGHSHVYWYRQLPEEGLKFMVYLQKENIIDESGMPKERFSAEFPKEGPSILRIQQVVRGDSAAYFCASSSTAFYGYTFGSGTRLTVV.

The chain is built from TRBV28 and TRBJ2-1, with 10 nucleotides matching TRBD2. This CDR3 region has 18 residues. With V trimmed by 4 bases and J by 4 bases, 13 bases remained unmatched. Germline-derived CDR1 and CDR2 are MDHEN and SYDVKM. CDR3 residues: CASSSASGSAVFYNEQFF. CDR3 in DNA: TGTGCCAGCAGTTCCGCTAGCGGGAGCGCGGTTTTTTACAATGAGCAGTTCTTC. Filled out from reference TRBV28 and TRBJ2-1, the complete variable domain reads DVKVTQSSRYLVKRTGEKVFLECVQDMDHENMFWYRQDPGLGLRLIYFSYDVKMKEKGDIPEGYSVSREKKERFSLILESASTNQTSMYLCASSSASGSAVFYNEQFFGPGTRLTVL.

In DNA, the CDR3 is TGTGCCAGCAGCTTAGTGGGGGCCTCTGGAAACACCATATATTTT. This encodes CASSLVGASGNTIYF. This chain links TRBV7-9 with TRBJ1-3; a weak D match, TRBD1 (6 bases). CDR3 length equals 15 residues. Germline V gene lookup returns CDR1 SEHNR and CDR2 FQNEAQ (reference sequence). The germline V and J ends were trimmed by 1 base and 0 bases, with 7 bases remaining between them. Complete variable domain (other parts from reference TRBV7-9 and TRBJ1-3): DTGVSQNPRHKITKRGQNVTFRCDPISEHNRLYWYRQTLGQGPEFLTYFQNEAQLEKSRLLSDRFSAERPKGSFSTLEIQRTEQGDSAMYLCASSLVGASGNTIYFGEGSWLTVV.

This clone was seen only once. This chain joins TRBV19 and TRBJ2-7; D is unclear. This CDR3 is 13 amino acids long. Germline V gives CDR1 LNHDA, CDR2 SQIVND (reference sequence). Trimming removed 5 bases at V and 7 bases at J, with 15 bases between. The CDR3 reads CASSPNLEREQYF. CDR3 coding DNA: TGTGCCAGTAGTCCCAACTTGGAACGGGAGCAGTACTTC.

This clone was seen a handful of times. The V call is TRBV5-1, the J call TRBJ1-1, with no clear D. This CDR3 is built from 11 residues. The V gene's germline CDR1 is SGHRS and CDR2 YFSETQ. V lost 6 bases, J lost 2 bases, and 5 bases lay in between. CDR3 sequence: CASKINTEAFF. CDR3 sequence (DNA): TGCGCCAGCAAAATCAACACTGAAGCTTTCTTT. Full variable domain (outside the CDR3, taken from reference TRBV5-1 and TRBJ1-1): KAGVTQTPRYLIKTRGQQVTLSCSPISGHRSVSWYQQTPGQGLQFLFEYFSETQRNKGNFPGRFSGRQFSNSRSEMNVSTLELGDSALYLCASKINTEAFFGQGTRLTVV.

The rearrangement uses TRBV6-5 and TRBJ1-3, with D perhaps matching TRBD1 (6 bases). Germline V gene sequence: CDR1 MNHEY, CDR2 SVGAGI. CDR3 length: 13 amino acids. V lost 8 bases to trimming and J lost 1 base, with 9 bases between them. The CDR3 nucleotides read TGTGCCAGCCGGACAGCATCTGGAAACACCATATATTTT. It specifies CASRTASGNTIYF.

The chain recombines TRBV10-3 with TRBJ1-1, with 7 bases matching TRBD1. CDR1 is ENHRY and CDR2 is SYGVKD in the germline V gene. This CDR3 spans 14 amino acids. V shed 2 bases and J 2 bases; nucleotides not matched to a gene: 2. CDR3 nucleotides: TGTGCCATCAGTGAGCGGACAGGCAACACTGAAGCTTTCTTT. This codes for CAISERTGNTEAFF.

This clone occurred a few times. The chain couples TRBV30 to TRBJ1-6, with TRBD1 identical over 7 bases. The CDR3 totals 14 residues. The ends lost 3 bases at V and 6 bases at J; junction bases unmatched: 5. Germline V gives CDR1 GTSNPN, CDR2 SVGIG (reference sequence). This chain's CDR3 is CAWRGGQPNSPLHF. The CDR3 region has the DNA TGTGCCTGGAGGGGGGGACAGCCTAATTCACCCCTCCACTTT.